The source of this TCR beta chain is a study of T cell repertoires in cytomegalovirus infection. Overall study: Indicated by public TCR beta signatures were CMV infection and matching HLA type.

V was pared by 8 bases and J by 5 bases, with 15 bases between. The CDR3 covers 13 residues. CDR1 MNHNY and CDR2 SVGAGI come from the germline V gene (reference sequence). TCRdb reanalysed the reads using MiXCR and keeps one entry per CDR3 protein. The sample includes fewer than 550,000 distinct CDR3 sequences, about 17% of them seen just once. The chain uses TRBV6-6 and TRBJ2-5; perhaps TRBD2 as D (6 bases). This clonotype originated in a human donor in good health (CMV status not recorded). Some clones in this sample may be carry-over from other donors' samples. The sequenced material came from CD8+ T cells from PBMCs. In DNA form, the CDR3 reads TGTGCCAGCGGAGGGAGGACTCCCGAGACCCAGTACTTC. Its protein is CASGGRTPETQYF.